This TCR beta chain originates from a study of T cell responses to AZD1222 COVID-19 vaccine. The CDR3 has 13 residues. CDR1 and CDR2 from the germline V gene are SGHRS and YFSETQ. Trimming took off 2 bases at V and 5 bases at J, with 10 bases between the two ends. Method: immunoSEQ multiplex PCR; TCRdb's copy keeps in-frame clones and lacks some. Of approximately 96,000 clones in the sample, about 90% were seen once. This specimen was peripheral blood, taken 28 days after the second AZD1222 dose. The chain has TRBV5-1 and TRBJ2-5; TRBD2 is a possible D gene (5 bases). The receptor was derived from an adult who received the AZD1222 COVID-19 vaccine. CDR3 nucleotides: TGCGCCAGCAGCTTCGGGGAGCGGGAGACCCAGTACTTC. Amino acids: CASSFGERETQYF.